This record looks at one T cell receptor beta chain sequence and its context. This entry comes from a study of blood T cell repertoires in COVID-19. Study at large: Some COVID-19 samples were acute and others convalescent; all came from the United States, Italy and Spain. Sample material is recorded as cDNA or gDNA derived from T cells, B-cell-depleted T cells, or PBMCs.

Germline V gene sequence: CDR1 MNHEY, CDR2 SVGAGI. The CDR3 extends over 15 amino acids. V was clipped by 0 bases and J by 1 base, with 9 bases between them. As handled by the study authors: Reference gene primers were amplified, and this amplification served to estimate nucleated cell counts. This table comes from immunoSEQ multiplex PCR, and its TCRdb copy is limited to in-frame clones, with some not included. That table supplies the V and J calls and clone size; D and trimming were determined from the DNA. The top ten clones hold roughly 3.1% of a sample with fewer than 300,000 clones, roughly 84% of them seen once.

Sequencing was performed on peripheral blood. This clonotype was obtained from a woman between 18 and 29 years old with acute or convalescent COVID-19. The rearrangement uses TRBV6-5 and TRBJ1-2, with D possibly TRBD1 on 5 matching bases. For the CDR3, the DNA is TGTGCCAGCAGTTACTCAGGGGCGAATAACTATGGCTACACCTTC. Encoded protein: CASSYSGANNYGYTF.